Below are 31 T cell receptor beta chains sequenced from a single sample in a study of control samples from healthy donors and cancer patients. The protocol was immunoSEQ multiplex PCR, while the TCRdb copy is restricted to in-frame clones and leaves out a portion. The sample holds 65,000 to 80,000 clones, around 90% seen once. The sequenced sample was PBMCs. The receptors come from a woman in her forties or fifties with colorectal cancer.

J is TRBJ2-7 and V is TRBV12-3 or TRBV12-4; D unresolved. V was shortened by 3 bases and J by 3 bases, with 6 bases between the two germline ends. The CDR3 extends over 12 amino acids. CDR3: CASSFTGYEQYV. CDR3 nucleotide sequence: TGTGCCAGCAGTTTTACCGGCTACGAGCAGTACGTC.

This clone was counted a single time. V usage is TRBV6-5 and J usage is TRBJ1-2; 9 bases map to TRBD1. Trimming at V came to 8 bases and at J to 6 bases, leaving 1 base not matched to a gene. The CDR3 spans 11 residues. From germline, CDR1 is MNHEY and CDR2 SVGAGI. CDR3 bases: TGTGCCAGCCGACAGGGGGATGGCTACACCTTC. This translates into CASRQGDGYTF.

The chain links TRBV3-1 (or the pseudogene TRBV3-2) to TRBJ1-5; D is ambiguous. The V and J ends lost 6 bases and 9 bases respectively, with 12 bases between them. The CDR3 spans 12 residues. CDR1 and CDR2 (germline): LGHDT, YNNKEL (reference sequence). CDR3 region: CASSLQAGPQHF. CDR3 coding DNA: TGTGCCAGCAGTCTTCAAGCGGGGCCCCAGCATTTT.

The rearrangement joins TRBV4-2 to TRBJ2-1; D is possibly TRBD1 (6 bases). Germline assignment: CDR1 LGHNA and CDR2 YNFKEQ. This CDR3 has 17 amino acids. Between the trimmed V and J ends, which lost 0 bases and 4 bases, there was a span of 16 bases. The CDR3 spells CASSQDWDNEGYNEQFF. For the CDR3, the DNA is TGTGCCAGCAGCCAAGATTGGGACAACGAGGGGTACAATGAGCAGTTCTTC.

The V and J genes are TRBV6-6 and TRBJ1-1; no clear D. This CDR3 region has 16 residues. Trimming left V 3 bases short and J 4 bases short, with 18 bases between. Germline assignment: CDR1 MNHNY and CDR2 SVGAGI (reference sequence). CDR3: CASSYLEGLRVTEAFF. The CDR3 DNA sequence: TGTGCCAGCAGTTATTTAGAAGGGTTGAGGGTCACTGAAGCTTTCTTT.

This clone was observed a single time. CDR3 region: CASSDTGGNSPLHF. CDR3 sequence (DNA): TGCGCCAGCAGCGACACCGGGGGGAATTCACCCCTCCACTTT. The rearrangement links TRBV5-1 to TRBJ1-6, with a weak D call TRBD1 (5 bases). CDR3 length: 14 amino acids. The ends were cut back, 4 bases at V and 7 bases at J, with 12 bases in the middle. Germline lookup yields CDR1 SGHRS and CDR2 YFSETQ.

The chain carries TRBV5-1 and TRBJ2-1; D ambiguous. The CDR3 sequence is 15 residues long. Germline CDR1 is SGHRS and CDR2 is YFSETQ. V lost 0 bases, J lost 2 bases, and 9 bases lay in between. For the CDR3, the DNA is TGCGCCAGCAGCTTGGGCCTAGGAGCCTACAATGAGCAGTTCTTC. It translates to CASSLGLGAYNEQFF.

The chain has TRBV24-1 and TRBJ2-5; TRBD2 aligns across 12 bases. CDR3 length: 14 amino acids. Unmatched junction bases numbered 0, after V lost 3 bases and J lost 5 bases. The germline V gene has CDR1 KGHDR and CDR2 SFDVKD. The CDR3 sequence is CATSDGTSGETQYF. For the CDR3, the DNA is TGTGCCACCAGTGATGGGACTAGCGGGGAGACCCAGTACTTC.

This clone was detected only a few times. The rearrangement uses TRBV6-5 and TRBJ2-5; 14 bases map to TRBD2. Germline V gene sequence: CDR1 MNHEY, CDR2 SVGAGI. Trimming cost V 6 bases and J 4 bases; bases outside gene matches: 1. CDR3 length: 14 residues. The CDR3: CASRTSGGAETQYF. In nucleotides, the CDR3 is TGTGCCAGCAGGACTAGCGGGGGGGCAGAGACCCAGTACTTC.

V usage is TRBV4-2 and J usage is TRBJ2-5; 9 bases fit TRBD2. V was pared by 4 bases and J by 5 bases, with 8 bases of the junction left unmatched. CDR1 is LGHNA, CDR2 YNFKEQ, per germline. The CDR3 runs to 15 residues. CDR3 amino acids: CASSPVAGGPETQYF. The CDR3 bases are TGTGCCAGCAGCCCGGTGGCGGGGGGGCCGGAGACCCAGTACTTC.

The chain couples TRBV6-1 to TRBJ1-2, with 11 positions matching TRBD1. The ends lost 0 bases at V and 5 bases at J; junction bases unmatched: 2. Per germline, CDR1 MNHNS and CDR2 SASEGT. This CDR3 is 15 amino acids long. The CDR3 loop reads CASSEAGTGGYGYTF. CDR3 coding DNA: TGTGCCAGCAGTGAAGCGGGGACAGGGGGGTATGGCTACACCTTC.

The genes are TRBV19 and TRBJ1-2; no definite D call. The CDR3 extends over 14 amino acids. V was clipped by 3 bases and J by 7 bases, with 15 bases between them. From germline, CDR1 is LNHDA and CDR2 SQIVND (reference sequence). The CDR3: CASSMVQVFSGYTF. DNA of the CDR3: TGTGCCAGTAGTATGGTCCAGGTTTTCTCTGGCTACACCTTC.

V usage is TRBV20-1 and J usage is TRBJ2-3; tentative D call: TRBD2 (5 bases). The CDR3 length is 12 residues. Deletions cut 3 bases from V and 4 bases from J, with 8 bases between. Germline V gives CDR1 DFQATT, CDR2 SNEGSKA (reference sequence). The CDR3 loop is CSASDGADTQYF. DNA for the CDR3: TGCAGTGCTAGTGACGGGGCAGATACGCAGTATTTT.

This chain links TRBV28 with TRBJ1-3; D gene unclear. The CDR3 covers 13 residues. The V gene lost 8 bases and the J gene lost 0 bases, with 8 bases spanning the gap. Germline lookup yields CDR1 MDHEN and CDR2 SYDVKM. In nucleotides, the CDR3 is TGTGCCAGCGGGAGGAGCTCTGGAAACACCATATATTTT. It yields the protein CASGRSSGNTIYF.

This clone showed up just once. This chain links TRBV6-5 with TRBJ1-2; the D gene is possibly TRBD1 (5 bases). The CDR3 is 12 residues long. V lost 8 bases to trimming and J lost 4 bases, with 11 bases between them. From germline, CDR1 is MNHEY and CDR2 SVGAGI. The CDR3 loop is CASRRDPYGYTF. CDR3 DNA: TGTGCCAGCCGCCGGGACCCCTATGGCTACACCTTC.

Only one count was recorded for this clone. The CDR3 DNA reads TGTGCCAGCAGCAAGGTTGGACAGGGCCGAGGGGATGAAAAACTGTTTTTT. It is translated as CASSKVGQGRGDEKLFF. J is TRBJ1-4 and V is TRBV7-2, with 8 bases that match TRBD1. In germline, CDR1 is SGHTA, CDR2 FQGNSA. The CDR3 consists of 17 residues. J lost 6 bases, V lost 5 bases, and 14 bases had no gene match.

V is TRBV5-6 and J is TRBJ2-3; no reliable D call. This CDR3 is built from 14 residues. From germline, CDR1 is SGHDT and CDR2 YYEEEE. V was pared by 3 bases and J by 0 bases, with 8 bases between. DNA of the CDR3: TGTGCCAGCAGCTCAAAGGCGAGCACAGATACGCAGTATTTT. This translates into CASSSKASTDTQYF.

The chain combines TRBV28 with TRBJ1-6, with D perhaps matching TRBD1 (5 bases). Germline V gene data show CDR1 as MDHEN and CDR2 as SYDVKM. The CDR3 sequence is 15 residues long. The V end lost 0 bases, the J end lost 6 bases, and 9 bases lay between the germline ends. CDR3 protein: CASSLWSGLNSPLHF. The CDR3 DNA reads TGTGCCAGCAGTTTATGGTCAGGGCTTAATTCACCCCTCCACTTT.

CDR3 loop: CASSVETGTEAFF. CDR3 sequence (DNA): TGTGCCAGCAGCGTAGAGACGGGCACTGAAGCTTTCTTT. The chain uses TRBV9 and TRBJ1-1, with D unresolved. The CDR3 covers 13 residues. Trimming took 0 bases from V and 4 from J, leaving 7 bases between them. Germline V gene lookup returns CDR1 SGDLS and CDR2 YYNGEE.

For the CDR3, the DNA is TGTGCCAGCAGCTTGGCCGCTAGCGGGGAATCTGGTGAGCAGTTCTTC. Encoded protein: CASSLAASGESGEQFF. The V call is TRBV5-4, the J call TRBJ2-1, with 9 bases fitting TRBD2. Germline CDR1 and CDR2: SGHNT and YYREEE (reference sequence). Losses at the gene ends were 0 bases for V and 9 bases for J; bases not matched to a gene: 10. CDR3 length: 16 amino acids.

The V and J genes are TRBV15 and TRBJ1-2; D may be TRBD1 (6 bases). The V and J ends lost 0 bases and 6 bases respectively, with 11 bases between them. The CDR3 length is 14 residues. Germline V gives CDR1 LNHNV, CDR2 YYDKDF (reference sequence). In nucleotides, the CDR3 is TGTGCCACCAGCAGAGATCGACAGGCTGATGGCTACACCTTC. Translated: CATSRDRQADGYTF.

The V call is TRBV23-1, the J call TRBJ2-3, with TRBD2 identical over 7 bases. TRBV23-1 counts as an open reading frame of uncertain function. Trimming cost V 0 bases and J 4 bases; bases outside gene matches: 4. The CDR3 covers 15 residues. The CDR3 is CASSQSWLAADTQYF. Here the CDR3 DNA reads TGCGCCAGCAGTCAATCCTGGCTAGCGGCAGATACGCAGTATTTT.

The chain combines TRBV28 with TRBJ2-5, with D perhaps TRBD1 (6 bases). This CDR3 comprises 17 residues. V was trimmed by 4 bases and J by 4 bases, leaving 22 bases between them. CDR1 is MDHEN, CDR2 SYDVKM, per germline. The CDR3 DNA follows: TGTGCCAGCAGTTCCCCCCGGGACAAGGGGAAGTTAGAGACCCAGTACTTC. It specifies CASSSPRDKGKLETQYF.

The chain uses TRBV5-1 and TRBJ1-3, with a tentative D call TRBD1 (6 bases). This CDR3 has 15 residues. CDR1 SGHRS and CDR2 YFSETQ come from the germline V gene. V was shortened by 2 bases and J by 1 base, with 10 bases between the two germline ends. CDR3 amino acids: CASSFRGESGNTIYF. The CDR3 DNA is TGCGCCAGCAGCTTCAGGGGTGAATCTGGAAACACCATATATTTT.

The chain employs TRBV10-3 and TRBJ1-6; D is perhaps TRBD1 (5 bases). This CDR3 region has 12 residues. The V end lost 10 bases, the J end lost 10 bases, and 14 bases lay between the germline ends. Germline V gene sequence: CDR1 ENHRY, CDR2 SYGVKD. CDR3 sequence reads: CATRGDQSPLHF. The CDR3 DNA reads as TGTGCCACCCGCGGGGACCAGTCACCCCTCCACTTT.

This clone was found a few times. This chain uses TRBV9 with TRBJ1-2; a weak D match, TRBD1 (5 bases). Trimming left V 5 bases short and J 2 bases short, with 7 bases between. There are 12 residues in the CDR3. Germline-derived CDR1 and CDR2 are SGDLS and YYNGEE. CDR3 in amino acids: CASSGQNYGYTF. DNA of the CDR3: TGTGCCAGCAGTGGACAAAACTATGGCTACACCTTC.

J is TRBJ1-5 and V is TRBV19, with 9 bases that match TRBD1. The CDR3 sequence is 16 residues long. J gave up 2 bases and V 6 bases, and 8 bases lay outside the gene matches. The germline V gene has CDR1 LNHDA and CDR2 SQIVND (reference sequence). As DNA, the CDR3 is TGTGCCAGTAGCACCGGGACAGGGAGCGGCAATCAGCCCCAGCATTTT. Protein: CASSTGTGSGNQPQHF.

A word on this clone: The identical CDR3 is also encoded by other nucleotide sequences in the sample. The chain uses TRBV11-3 and TRBJ2-2, with D unclear. This CDR3 is built from 14 residues. Looked up from germline, CDR1 is SGHNT and CDR2 is YENEEA. V lost 1 base and J lost 4, with 7 bases in between. CDR3 nucleotides: TGTGCCAGCAGCTTAGGCTACCTCACCGGGGAGCTGTTTTTT. It yields the protein CASSLGYLTGELFF.

The chain has TRBV19 and TRBJ2-1, with 7 nucleotides matching TRBD2. CDR3 length: 15 residues. Germline V gene sequence: CDR1 LNHDA, CDR2 SQIVND (reference sequence). V lost 1 base to trimming and J lost 0 bases; unmatched junction nucleotides: 0. The CDR3 DNA reads as TGTGCCAGTAGTATAGGGGACTACTCCTACAATGAGCAGTTCTTC. Encoded protein: CASSIGDYSYNEQFF.

The gene calls are TRBV2 and TRBJ1-5, with a tentative D call TRBD1 (6 bases). The germline CDR1 and CDR2 sequences are SNHLY and FYNNEI. This CDR3 has 13 amino acids. The ends were cut back, 7 bases at V and 7 bases at J, with 14 bases in the middle. The CDR3 sequence is CASTDRFQQPQHF. The CDR3 nucleotides are TGTGCCAGCACCGACAGGTTCCAACAGCCCCAGCATTTT.

The V and J genes are TRBV20-1 and TRBJ1-1; D not certain. Germline values: CDR1 DFQATT, CDR2 SNEGSKA (reference sequence). Trimming took 6 bases from V and 4 from J, leaving 9 bases between them. This CDR3 has 11 residues. The CDR3 here is CSAPWGTEAFF. CDR3 coding DNA: TGCAGTGCCCCCTGGGGCACTGAAGCTTTCTTT.